This entry features one T cell receptor (beta chain) sequence. Its target is unknown. The data were taken from a study of vaccination effects on CD4 cells after COVID-19. Study conclusions and caveats: New vaccine-induced clones dominated post-vaccine spike-reactive clones in convalescents.

The CDR3 loop spans 13 amino acids. Trimming removed 3 bases from V and 1 base from J, with 6 bases in between. Looked up from germline, CDR1 is KGHSH and CDR2 is LQKENI. Antigen-specific CD4+ T cell clonotypes were called by their expansion after viral peptide-pool culture in ViraFEST. Isolating CD4+ T cells followed approximately 11 days of culture. PCR confirmed that the person was infected with SARS-CoV-2 between March and December 2020. Days 3 and 7 were when half the medium was replaced with IL-2 medium. The method was immunoSEQ multiplex PCR; TCRdb's version includes in-frame clones alone and lacks a portion of them. The sample carries around 46,000 clones, roughly 65% recorded once.

This receptor was taken from a human donor who had a prior SARS-CoV-2 infection. This specimen consisted of CD4+ T cells from PBMCs cultured with a peptide pool, obtained before COVID-19 vaccination. V usage is TRBV18 and J usage is TRBJ1-1, with D hard to call. CDR3 residues: CASSPNRNTEAFF. In DNA form, the CDR3 reads TGTGCCAGCTCACCGAACAGGAACACTGAAGCTTTCTTT.